Below, 16 T cell receptor beta chains from the same sample are listed, as sequenced in a study of human T cells and chemical hapten exposure. TCRdb ran MiXCR on the RACE reads and lists one entry per CDR3 protein. The sample lists 350,000 or so distinct CDR3 sequences, under 9% seen once, with roughly 8% in the top ten. Time point denoted: patch test 1, 2 weeks after DPC sensitization. Treatment described: therapeutic diphenylcyclopropenone sensitization with weekly scalp DPC. The sample here was whole blood, taken in connection with sensitization to the hapten diphenylcyclopropenone (DPC). The source is a woman between 18 and 29 years old with alopecia areata. Some clones in this sample may be carry-over from other donors' samples.

CDR3 loop: CASGTANTEAFF. The CDR3 coding sequence is TGTGCTAGCGGGACGGCGAACACTGAAGCTTTCTTT. This chain joins TRBV12-5 and TRBJ1-1; D possibly corresponds to TRBD1 (5 bases). Trimming stripped 9 bases from V and 1 base from J, with 9 bases between. The germline V gene encodes CDR1 LGHNT and CDR2 FRNRAP. This CDR3 is 12 amino acids long. Looking up the rest from reference TRBV12-5 and TRBJ1-1 gives the full variable domain: DARVTQTPRHKVTEMGQEVTMRCQPILGHNTVFWYRQTMMQGLELLAYFRNRAPLDDSGMPKDRFSAEMPDATLATLKIQPSEPRDSAVYFCASGTANTEAFFGQGTRLTVV.

This clonotype has just a few counts. The V call is TRBV18, the J call TRBJ1-1; 7 nucleotides match TRBD1. CDR1 is KGHSH, CDR2 LQKENI, per germline. J gave up 2 bases and V 5 bases, and 8 bases lay outside the gene matches. This CDR3 has 15 residues. CDR3 coding DNA: TGTGCCAGCTCAGAGGGGGCGAGGGGAAACACTGAAGCTTTCTTT. This sequence encodes CASSEGARGNTEAFF.

This clonotype was counted at least ten times. This rearrangement joins TRBV7-9 to TRBJ2-5; TRBD1 aligns across 12 bases. V lost 3 bases to trimming and J lost 4 bases; unmatched junction nucleotides: 3. CDR1 is SEHNR and CDR2 is FQNEAQ in the germline V gene (reference sequence). This CDR3 is built from 15 residues. CDR3 residues: CASSLGTGGGETQYF. CDR3 nucleotide sequence: TGTGCCAGCAGCTTGGGGACAGGGGGCGGAGAGACCCAGTACTTC.

The rearrangement uses TRBV21-1 and TRBJ1-1. TRBV21-1 is a recognized pseudogene. This CDR3 spans 17 amino acids. The CDR3 DNA reads as TGTGCCAGCCTTCTACCACCCATGGGCAGACTGAACACTGAAGCTTTCTTT. Amino acids: CASLLPPMGRLNTEAFF.

As for this clonotype: This sequence may be a read error, since a much larger clone differs from it by one base. The CDR3 end shows no conserved phenylalanine or tryptophan, and so a read error is likely. The rearrangement links TRBV9 to TRBJ2-3, with TRBD2 identical over 7 bases. The CDR3 has 14 amino acids. V shed 4 bases, J shed 4 bases, and the junction held 6 bases outside the gene matches. The germline gives CDR1 SGDLS, CDR2 YYNGEE. The CDR3 region is CASSMRGRADTQYL. CDR3 DNA: TGTGCCAGCAGCATGCGGGGGAGGGCAGATACGCAGTATCTT.

This clonotype was recorded at least ten times. The chain uses TRBV29-1 and TRBJ2-2, with 8 positions matching TRBD2. V lost 1 base to trimming and J lost 4 bases; unmatched junction nucleotides: 5. Germline V CDR1 and CDR2: SQVTM, ANQGSEA. The CDR3 covers 15 residues. The CDR3 region is CSVEGAGAITGELFF. The CDR3 coding sequence is TGCAGCGTTGAAGGAGCGGGGGCTATCACCGGGGAGCTGTTTTTT.

The genes are TRBV9 and TRBJ2-5, with 12 bases that match TRBD1. Germline-derived CDR1 and CDR2 are SGDLS and YYNGEE. After removal of 4 bases from V and 2 bases from J, the junction contained 6 bases not matched to a gene. The CDR3 is 16 amino acids. The CDR3 spells CASSNRDRGRQETQYF. DNA of the CDR3: TGTGCCAGCAGCAACCGGGACAGGGGGCGTCAAGAGACCCAGTACTTC.

In this sample, this clonotype turned up many times. V is TRBV28 and J is TRBJ2-1; TRBD1 matches at 10 bases. Trimming removed 2 bases from V and 8 bases from J; junction bases left unmatched: 3. The CDR3 has 14 residues. Germline assignment: CDR1 MDHEN and CDR2 SYDVKM. This chain's CDR3 is CASSLRDRGDEQFF. The CDR3 DNA reads as TGTGCCAGCAGTTTACGGGACAGGGGCGATGAGCAGTTCTTC.

A remark on this clonotype: A read error may produce the germline difference seen at one junction end. The gene calls are TRBV10-3 and TRBJ2-3; TRBD2 matches 9 bases. The CDR3 has 12 amino acids. Germline assignment: CDR1 ENHRY and CDR2 SYGVKD. The CDR3 DNA follows: TGTGCCATCAGTGAGTTGGGACTAGCCCTGCATTTT. The encoded protein is CAISELGLALHF.

The V gene is TRBV12-5, the J gene TRBJ2-3; D not resolved. The CDR3 covers 15 residues. Germline V gene lookup returns CDR1 LGHNT and CDR2 FRNRAP. Trimming took off 4 bases at V and 1 base at J, with 12 bases between the two ends. CDR3 amino acids: CASGSTWMGTDTQYF. The CDR3 coding sequence is TGTGCTAGTGGTTCAACCTGGATGGGCACAGATACGCAGTATTTT.

This chain joins TRBV20-1 and TRBJ1-2, with 7 bases aligning to TRBD1. The germline CDR1 and CDR2 sequences are DFQATT and SNEGSKA (reference sequence). V was pared by 0 bases and J by 5 bases, with 3 bases of the junction left unmatched. The CDR3 spans 13 residues. CDR3 coding DNA: TGCAGTGCTAGAGATGTACAGGGGTATGGCTACACCTTC. It codes for CSARDVQGYGYTF.

This clonotype was seen a few times. V and J are TRBV2 and TRBJ2-5; 12 nucleotides align to TRBD2. Germline V gene data show CDR1 as SNHLY and CDR2 as FYNNEI. V was pared by 4 bases and J by 1 base, with 4 bases of the junction left unmatched. The CDR3 consists of 16 residues. CDR3 sequence reads: CASSVATSGSQETQYF. The DNA of the CDR3 is TGTGCCAGCAGTGTGGCGACTAGCGGGAGCCAAGAGACCCAGTACTTC.

This clonotype was found a few times. V is TRBV12-3 or TRBV12-4 and J is TRBJ2-3; 8 bases fit TRBD2. J was trimmed by 2 bases and V by 6 bases; bases with no gene match: 4. The CDR3 is 14 residues long. For the CDR3, the DNA is TGTGCCAGCAGGATAGCGGGGTTCACAGATACGCAGTATTTT. It translates to CASRIAGFTDTQYF.

This clonotype was observed a handful of times. The chain combines TRBV6-5 with TRBJ1-2, with a tentative D call TRBD1 (5 bases). V lost 0 bases, J lost 14 bases, and 16 bases lay in between. The CDR3 covers 13 residues. Germline V gives CDR1 MNHEY, CDR2 SVGAGI. CDR3 in DNA: TGTGCCAGCAGTTACTCGACCAGGGTTAATTCGACCTTC. Its protein product is CASSYSTRVNSTF.

The rearrangement uses TRBV6-6 and TRBJ2-1; D unresolved. The V end lost 5 bases, the J end lost 3 bases, and 14 bases lay between the germline ends. The germline V gene encodes CDR1 MNHNY and CDR2 SVGAGI (reference sequence). The CDR3 is 15 amino acids. The CDR3 loop reads CASSIGVDRYNEQFF. The CDR3 nucleotides read TGTGCCAGCAGTATAGGTGTAGATCGCTACAATGAGCAGTTCTTC.

J is TRBJ1-1 and V is TRBV4-3; the D is unclear. The germline V gene has CDR1 LGHNA and CDR2 YSLEER. V was trimmed by 3 bases and J by 4 bases, leaving 15 bases between them. This CDR3 has 15 residues. The CDR3 coding sequence is TGCGCCAGCAGCCATTCTGAGCGGCTCGGCACTGAAGCTTTCTTT. Protein product: CASSHSERLGTEAFF.